This paragraph covers one T cell receptor (beta chain) sequence. The source of the sample is a study of T cell changes during pregnancy in multiple sclerosis. V lost 5 bases, J lost 7 bases, and 19 bases lay in between. This CDR3 region has 15 residues. The germline V gene encodes CDR1 SGHTA and CDR2 FQGNSA. Method: immunoSEQ multiplex PCR; TCRdb's copy keeps in-frame clones and lacks some. The sample includes roughly 29,000 clones, about 93% seen only once; the top ten take approximately 0.39%. The starting material was CD4+ T cells from peripheral blood mononuclear cells, obtained after pregnancy. The chain has TRBV7-2 and TRBJ2-3, with D possibly TRBD2 on 5 matching bases. This receptor was obtained from a female donor with multiple sclerosis, enrolled in a pregnancy study. The CDR3 reads CASSPAAYGTNTQYF. The CDR3 DNA follows: TGTGCCAGCAGCCCAGCGGCCTACGGTACGAATACGCAGTATTTT.